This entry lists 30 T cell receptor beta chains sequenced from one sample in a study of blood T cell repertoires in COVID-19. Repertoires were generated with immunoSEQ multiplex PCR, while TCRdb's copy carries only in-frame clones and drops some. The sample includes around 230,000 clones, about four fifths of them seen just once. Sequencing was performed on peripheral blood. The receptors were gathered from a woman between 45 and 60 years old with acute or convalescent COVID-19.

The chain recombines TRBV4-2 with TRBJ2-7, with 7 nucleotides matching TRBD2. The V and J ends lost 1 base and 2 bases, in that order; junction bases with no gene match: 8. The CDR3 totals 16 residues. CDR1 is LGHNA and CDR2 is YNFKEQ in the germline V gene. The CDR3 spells CASSQGRYGLAYEQYF. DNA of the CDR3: TGTGCCAGCAGCCAAGGGAGGTACGGACTAGCCTACGAGCAGTACTTC.

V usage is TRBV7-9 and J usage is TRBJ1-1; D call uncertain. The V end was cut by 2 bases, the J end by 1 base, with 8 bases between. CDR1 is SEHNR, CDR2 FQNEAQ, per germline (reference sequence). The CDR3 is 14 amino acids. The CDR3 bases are TGTGCCAGCAGCTTAAACGCAGGGAACACTGAAGCTTTCTTT. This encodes CASSLNAGNTEAFF.

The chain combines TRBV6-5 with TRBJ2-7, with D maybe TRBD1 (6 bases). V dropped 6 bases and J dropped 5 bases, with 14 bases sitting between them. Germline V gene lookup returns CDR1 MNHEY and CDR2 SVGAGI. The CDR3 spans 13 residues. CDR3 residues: CASRIQGINEQYF. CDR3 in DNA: TGTGCCAGCAGGATACAGGGTATCAACGAGCAGTACTTC.

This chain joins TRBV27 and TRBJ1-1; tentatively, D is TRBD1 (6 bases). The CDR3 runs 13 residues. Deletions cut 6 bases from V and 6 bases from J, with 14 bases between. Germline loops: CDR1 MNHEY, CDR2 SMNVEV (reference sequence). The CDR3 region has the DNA TGTGCCAGCAGGCAGAGAGGGGGTTCTGAAGCTTTCTTT. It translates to CASRQRGGSEAFF.

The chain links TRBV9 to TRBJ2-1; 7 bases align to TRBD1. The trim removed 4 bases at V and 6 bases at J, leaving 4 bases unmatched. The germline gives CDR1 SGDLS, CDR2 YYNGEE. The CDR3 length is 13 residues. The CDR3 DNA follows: TGTGCCAGCAGCCTCCCAGGGGGCAATGAGCAGTTCTTC. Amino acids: CASSLPGGNEQFF.

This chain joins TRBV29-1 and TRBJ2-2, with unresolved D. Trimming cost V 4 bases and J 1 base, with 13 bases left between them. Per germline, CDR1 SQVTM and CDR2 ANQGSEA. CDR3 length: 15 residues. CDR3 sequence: CSVAKTLMNTGELFF. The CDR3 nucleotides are TGCAGCGTTGCAAAGACACTGATGAACACCGGGGAGCTGTTTTTT.

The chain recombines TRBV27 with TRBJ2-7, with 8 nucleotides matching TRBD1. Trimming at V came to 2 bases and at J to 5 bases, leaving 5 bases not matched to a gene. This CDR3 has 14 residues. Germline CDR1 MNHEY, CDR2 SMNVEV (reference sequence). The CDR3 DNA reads TGTGCCAGCAGTTTAGGGGGGACAGGTCACGAGCAGTACTTC. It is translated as CASSLGGTGHEQYF.

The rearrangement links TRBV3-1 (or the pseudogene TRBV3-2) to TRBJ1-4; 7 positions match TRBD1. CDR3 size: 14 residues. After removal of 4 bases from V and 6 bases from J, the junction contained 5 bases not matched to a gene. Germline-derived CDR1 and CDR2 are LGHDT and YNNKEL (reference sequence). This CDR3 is CASSPIDRDEKLFF. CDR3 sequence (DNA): TGTGCCAGCAGCCCAATCGACAGGGATGAAAAACTGTTTTTT.

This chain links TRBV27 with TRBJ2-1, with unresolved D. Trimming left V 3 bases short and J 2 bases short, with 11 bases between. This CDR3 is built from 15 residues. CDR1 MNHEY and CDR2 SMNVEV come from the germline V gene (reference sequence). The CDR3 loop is CASSFSGNPYNEQFF. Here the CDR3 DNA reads TGTGCCAGCAGTTTTTCAGGAAATCCCTACAATGAGCAGTTCTTC.

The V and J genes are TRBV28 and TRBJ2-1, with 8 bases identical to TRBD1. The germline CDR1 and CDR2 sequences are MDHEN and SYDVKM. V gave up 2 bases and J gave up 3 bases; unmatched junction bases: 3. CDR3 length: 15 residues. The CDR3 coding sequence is TGTGCCAGCAGTTTAGTAGGACAGGGCTACAATGAGCAGTTCTTC. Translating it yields CASSLVGQGYNEQFF. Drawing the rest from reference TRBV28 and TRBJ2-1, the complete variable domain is DVKVTQSSRYLVKRTGEKVFLECVQDMDHENMFWYRQDPGLGLRLIYFSYDVKMKEKGDIPEGYSVSREKKERFSLILESASTNQTSMYLCASSLVGQGYNEQFFGPGTRLTVL.

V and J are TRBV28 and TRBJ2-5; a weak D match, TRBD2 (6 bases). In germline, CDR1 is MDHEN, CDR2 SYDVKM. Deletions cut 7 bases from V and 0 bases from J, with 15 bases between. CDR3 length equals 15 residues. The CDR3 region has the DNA TGTGCCAGCACTCCCGGGATAGCGGACCAAGAGACCCAGTACTTC. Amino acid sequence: CASTPGIADQETQYF.

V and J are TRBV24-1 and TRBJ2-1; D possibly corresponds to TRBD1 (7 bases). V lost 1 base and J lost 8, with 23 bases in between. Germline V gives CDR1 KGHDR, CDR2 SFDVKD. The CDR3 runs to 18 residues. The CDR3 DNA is TGTGCCACCAGTGATTTTCACGACAGGGAAGGGCGCGGGGATGAGCAGTTCTTC. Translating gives CATSDFHDREGRGDEQFF.

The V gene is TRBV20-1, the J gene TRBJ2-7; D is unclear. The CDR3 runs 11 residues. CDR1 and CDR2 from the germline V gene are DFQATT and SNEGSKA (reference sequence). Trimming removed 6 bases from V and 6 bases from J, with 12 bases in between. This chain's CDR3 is CSARRRIEQYF. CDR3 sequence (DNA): TGCAGTGCCCGAAGGAGAATCGAGCAGTACTTC.

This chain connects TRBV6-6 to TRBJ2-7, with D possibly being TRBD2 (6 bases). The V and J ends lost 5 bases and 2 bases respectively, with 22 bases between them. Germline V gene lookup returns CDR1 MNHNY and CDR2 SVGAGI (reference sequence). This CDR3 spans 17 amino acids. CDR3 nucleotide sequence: TGTGCCAGCAGTCTACGACCTAGGGGTACGGGGGCCTACGAGCAGTACTTC. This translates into CASSLRPRGTGAYEQYF.

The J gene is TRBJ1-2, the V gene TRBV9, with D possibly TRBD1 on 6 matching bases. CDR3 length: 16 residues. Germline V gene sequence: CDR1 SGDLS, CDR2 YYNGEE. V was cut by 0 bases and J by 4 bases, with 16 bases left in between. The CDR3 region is CASSVGAGGSSYGYTF. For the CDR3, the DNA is TGTGCCAGCAGCGTAGGTGCGGGGGGCTCGAGCTATGGCTACACCTTC.

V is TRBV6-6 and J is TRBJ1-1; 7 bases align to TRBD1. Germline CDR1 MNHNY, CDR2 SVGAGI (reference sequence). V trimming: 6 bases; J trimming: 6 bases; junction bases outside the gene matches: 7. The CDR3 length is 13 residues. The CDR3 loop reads CASSLSDRAEAFF. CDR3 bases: TGTGCCAGCAGCCTGAGTGACAGGGCTGAAGCTTTCTTT.

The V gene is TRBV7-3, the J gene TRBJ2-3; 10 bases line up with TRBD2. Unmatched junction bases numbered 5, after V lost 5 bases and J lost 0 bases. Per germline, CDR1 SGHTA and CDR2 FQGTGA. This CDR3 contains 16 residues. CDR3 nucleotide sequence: TGTGCCAGCAGCCCTACTAGCGGGACTAGCACAGATACGCAGTATTTT. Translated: CASSPTSGTSTDTQYF.

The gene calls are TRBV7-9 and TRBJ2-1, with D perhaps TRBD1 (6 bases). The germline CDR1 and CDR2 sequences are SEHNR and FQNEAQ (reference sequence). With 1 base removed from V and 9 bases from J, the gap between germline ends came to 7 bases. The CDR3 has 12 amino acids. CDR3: CASSLGGGEQFF. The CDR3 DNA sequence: TGTGCCAGCAGCTTAGGAGGGGGTGAGCAGTTCTTC.

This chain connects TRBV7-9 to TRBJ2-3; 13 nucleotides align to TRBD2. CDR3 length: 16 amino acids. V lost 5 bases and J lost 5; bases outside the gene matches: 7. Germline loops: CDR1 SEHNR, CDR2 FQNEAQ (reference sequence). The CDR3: CASSTGLAGLIDTQYF. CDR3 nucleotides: TGTGCCAGCAGCACGGGACTAGCGGGATTAATAGATACGCAGTATTTT.

The CDR3 loop is CASSTQRTAGGSEAFF. CDR3 DNA sequence: TGTGCCAGTAGTACCCAGCGGACTGCGGGAGGTTCTGAAGCTTTCTTT. This chain connects TRBV19 to TRBJ1-1; unclear D gene. This CDR3 comprises 16 residues. The V end lost 4 bases, the J end lost 6 bases, and 21 bases lay between the germline ends. CDR1 and CDR2 (germline): LNHDA, SQIVND (reference sequence).

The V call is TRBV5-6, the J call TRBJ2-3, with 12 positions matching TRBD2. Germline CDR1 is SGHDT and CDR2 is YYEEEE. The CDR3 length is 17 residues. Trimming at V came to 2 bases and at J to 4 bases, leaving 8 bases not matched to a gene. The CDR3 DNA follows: TGTGCCAGCAGCTTTCGGCTAGCGGGAGGGGTGGCAGATACGCAGTATTTT. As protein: CASSFRLAGGVADTQYF.

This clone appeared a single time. CDR3 bases: TGTGCCAGCACCCCTTGGGTGGGGGCCCCCCCCTCTGGGGCCAACGTCCTGACTTTC. Encoded protein: CASTPWVGAPPSGANVLTF. This chain connects TRBV28 to TRBJ2-6, with D perhaps matching TRBD1 (6 bases). The CDR3 has 19 residues. Trimming removed 7 bases at V and 0 bases at J, with 22 bases between. Per the germline V gene, CDR1 is MDHEN and CDR2 is SYDVKM. Full variable domain (remainder filled in from reference TRBV28 and TRBJ2-6): DVKVTQSSRYLVKRTGEKVFLECVQDMDHENMFWYRQDPGLGLRLIYFSYDVKMKEKGDIPEGYSVSREKKERFSLILESASTNQTSMYLCASTPWVGAPPSGANVLTFGAGSRLTVL.

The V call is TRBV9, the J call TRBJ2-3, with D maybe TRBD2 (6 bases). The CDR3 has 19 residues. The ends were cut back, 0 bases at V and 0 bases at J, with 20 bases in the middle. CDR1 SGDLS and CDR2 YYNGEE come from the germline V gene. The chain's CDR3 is CASSVAKRRGSPSTDTQYF. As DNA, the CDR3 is TGTGCCAGCAGCGTAGCTAAGCGGAGGGGTTCTCCTAGCACAGATACGCAGTATTTT.

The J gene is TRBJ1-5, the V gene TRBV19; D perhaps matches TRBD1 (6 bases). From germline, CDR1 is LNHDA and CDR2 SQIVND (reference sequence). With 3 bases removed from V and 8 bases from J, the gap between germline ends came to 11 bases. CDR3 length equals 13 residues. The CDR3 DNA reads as TGTGCCAGTAGTATCGAACAGGGTAAGCCCCAGCATTTT. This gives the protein CASSIEQGKPQHF.

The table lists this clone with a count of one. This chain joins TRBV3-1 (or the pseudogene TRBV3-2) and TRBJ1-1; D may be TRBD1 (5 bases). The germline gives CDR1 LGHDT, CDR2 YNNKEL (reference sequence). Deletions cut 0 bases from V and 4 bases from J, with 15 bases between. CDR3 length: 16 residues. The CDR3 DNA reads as TGTGCCAGCAGCCAAGATGGGCCTTCAAGGGGCACTGAAGCTTTCTTT. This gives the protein CASSQDGPSRGTEAFF.

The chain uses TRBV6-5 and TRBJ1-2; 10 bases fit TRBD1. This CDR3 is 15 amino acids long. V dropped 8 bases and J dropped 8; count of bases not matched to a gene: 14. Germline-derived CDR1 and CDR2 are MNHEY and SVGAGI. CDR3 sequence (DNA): TGTGCCAGCCGAATTCCCTCCGGGACAGGGGACGGCTACACCTTC. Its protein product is CASRIPSGTGDGYTF.

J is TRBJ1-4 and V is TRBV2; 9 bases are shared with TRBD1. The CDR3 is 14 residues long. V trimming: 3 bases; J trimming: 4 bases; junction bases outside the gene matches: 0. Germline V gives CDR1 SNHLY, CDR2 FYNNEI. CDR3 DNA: TGTGCCAGCAGTGAGGGACAGGGTAATGAAAAACTGTTTTTT. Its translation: CASSEGQGNEKLFF.

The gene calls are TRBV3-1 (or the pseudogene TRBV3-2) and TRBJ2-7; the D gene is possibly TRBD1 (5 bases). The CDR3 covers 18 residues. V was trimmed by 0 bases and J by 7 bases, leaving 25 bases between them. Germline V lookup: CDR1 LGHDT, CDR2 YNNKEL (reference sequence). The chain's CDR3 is CASSQESEWSGPVREQYF. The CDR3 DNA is TGTGCCAGCAGCCAAGAATCTGAATGGTCAGGGCCAGTTAGGGAGCAGTACTTC.

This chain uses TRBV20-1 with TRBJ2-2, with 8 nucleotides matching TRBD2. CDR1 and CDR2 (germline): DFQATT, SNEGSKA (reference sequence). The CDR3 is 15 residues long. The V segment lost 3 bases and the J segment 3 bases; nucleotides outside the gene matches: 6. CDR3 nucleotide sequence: TGCAGTGCTAGTTTAAGCGGGAGTCACACCGGGGAGCTGTTTTTT. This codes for CSASLSGSHTGELFF.

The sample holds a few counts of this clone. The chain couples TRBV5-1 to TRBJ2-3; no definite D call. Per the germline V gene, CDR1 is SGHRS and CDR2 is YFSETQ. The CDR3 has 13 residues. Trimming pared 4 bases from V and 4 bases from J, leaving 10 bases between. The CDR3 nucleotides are TGCGCCAGCAGCCTGGGCGGCGCAGATACGCAGTATTTT. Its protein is CASSLGGADTQYF.